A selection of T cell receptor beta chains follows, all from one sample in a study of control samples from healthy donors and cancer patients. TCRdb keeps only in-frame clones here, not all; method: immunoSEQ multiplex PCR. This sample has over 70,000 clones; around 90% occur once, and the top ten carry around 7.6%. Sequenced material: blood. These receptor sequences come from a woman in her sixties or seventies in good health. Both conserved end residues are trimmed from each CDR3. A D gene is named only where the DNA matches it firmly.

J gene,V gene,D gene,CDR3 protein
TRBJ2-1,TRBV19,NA,ASLGGYNEQF
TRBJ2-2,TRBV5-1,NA,ASSLRVAPTNTGELF
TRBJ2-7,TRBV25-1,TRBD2,ASSETSGTPYEQY
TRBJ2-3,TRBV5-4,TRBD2,ASSWGTSERGTDTQY
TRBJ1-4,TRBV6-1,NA,ASSETGSWGNEKLF
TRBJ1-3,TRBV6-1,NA,ASSEAGRGNTIY
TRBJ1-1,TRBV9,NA,ASSVGGGGGYTEAF
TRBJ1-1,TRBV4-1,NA,ASRNRAKNTEAF
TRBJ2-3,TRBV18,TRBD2,ASSPALAGRIANTQY
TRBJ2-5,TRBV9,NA,ASSVAPSLGTQY
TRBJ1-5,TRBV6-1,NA,ASSEAAVNQPQH
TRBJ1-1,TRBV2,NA,ASGTDVRTEAF
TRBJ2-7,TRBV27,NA,ASSPGGGRSSYEQY
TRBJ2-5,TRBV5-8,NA,ASSLQSTY
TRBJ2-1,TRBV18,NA,ASSPPGAGVLNEQF
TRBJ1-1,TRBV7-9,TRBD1,ASSPDRFAF
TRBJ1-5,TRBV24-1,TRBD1,ATSDSRGDYSNQPQH
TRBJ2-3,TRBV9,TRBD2,ASSVGGGRGTDTQY
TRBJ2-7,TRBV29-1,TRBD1,SVVRTGTIYEQY
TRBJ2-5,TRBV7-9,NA,ASSWAGQGAQY
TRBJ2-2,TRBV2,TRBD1,ASSPTGVPTGELF
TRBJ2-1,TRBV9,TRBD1,ASSTGTGTPYNEQF
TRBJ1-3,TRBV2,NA,ASSEWHRASGNTIY
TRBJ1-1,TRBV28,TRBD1,ATQGGAEAF
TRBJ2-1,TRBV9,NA,ASSPRADNEQF
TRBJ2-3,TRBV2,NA,ASSMAGTDTQY
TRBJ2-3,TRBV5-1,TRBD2,ASSLAPAGEGTDTQY
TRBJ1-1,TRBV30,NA,AWSVGAEAF
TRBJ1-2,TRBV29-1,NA,SIQGRQSDNYGYT
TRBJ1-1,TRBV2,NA,ASIRDLNTEAF
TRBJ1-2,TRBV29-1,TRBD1,SVGDRVYPVGNYGYT
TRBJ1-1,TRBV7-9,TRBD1,ASTPDRVTTEAF
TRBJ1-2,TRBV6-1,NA,ASSEATYYGYT
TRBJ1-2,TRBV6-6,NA,ASSQSQGPYGYT
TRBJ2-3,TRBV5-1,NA,ASSFQGRGDTQY
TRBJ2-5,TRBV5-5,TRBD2,ASSVGTSGGPQETQY
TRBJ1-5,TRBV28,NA,ASSPSGHYSNQPQH
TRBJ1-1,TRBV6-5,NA,ASSIGQNTEAF
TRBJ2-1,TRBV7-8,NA,ASSYGQNNEQF
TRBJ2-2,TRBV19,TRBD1,ASSTPAGQGGQGGYPPGELF
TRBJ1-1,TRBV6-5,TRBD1,ASSRTGANTEAF
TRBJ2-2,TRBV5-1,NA,ASSAGRTGELF
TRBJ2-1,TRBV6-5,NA,ASSPTRLGYNEQF
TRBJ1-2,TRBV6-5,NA,ATQGLSGYT
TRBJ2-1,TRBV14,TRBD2,ASSQDAGGRATYNEQF
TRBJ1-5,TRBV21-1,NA,ASSKPAGLYSNQPQH
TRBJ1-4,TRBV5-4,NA,ASSARTAGNEKLF
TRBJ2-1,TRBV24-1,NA,ATSDSGRRGTYNEQF
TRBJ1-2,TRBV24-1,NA,ATRDRPNYGYT